The source of this T cell receptor beta chain is a study of blood T cell repertoires in COVID-19 (dated by TCRdb to the early 2020s). With regard to the full study: Samples from collaborators originated in the United States, Italy and Spain and spanned both the acute and convalescent phases of COVID-19. The prospective study material was composed of cDNA or gDNA derived from T cells, B-cell-depleted T cells, or PBMCs. Subjects who had been exposed to COVID-19, were actively infected with it, or had recovered from it provided the deeply sampled blood TCRbeta repertoires that made up the dataset. The repertoires were released in a freely available public database meant as a resource for research on the immune response to SARS-CoV-2. Samples were obtained from the ongoing ImmuneRACE study (first 160 participants) and from some 1,200 subjects provided by 6 global collaborators. Nearly every sample came with metadata listing a de-identified subject ID, COVID-19 status, age in years and sex. HLA class I and class II types, where available, came from metadata supplied by the sample provider rather than from assay-based typing. Overall results and qualifications from the work: Clinical and demographic metadata were provided uncurated, with the amount varying by source and participant.

The immunoSEQ Assay, a bias-controlled multiplex PCR, was used to amplify TCRbeta CDR3 regions from genomic DNA. Turning to the authors' computational methods: The number of nucleated cells in each sample was estimated by amplification of reference gene primers within the assay. To quantify the absolute abundance of each unique TCRbeta CDR3 rearrangement, sequence reads were collapsed and filtered. Productive Simpson clonality was computed per sample as the square root of Simpson's diversity index over productive rearrangements. TCRdb stores this immuneACCESS table with in-frame sequences only. Part of the clones is absent; in the studies checked, under half of the shortfall reflects unresolved V genes, and no reason is known for the rest. The V and J calls and clone size come from that table; D and trimming were worked out from the DNA. This sample has about 43,000 clones in its table, and approximately 86% of those were observed once. 15% of the sample is in the top ten clones.

Collaborating institutions collected whole blood in K2EDTA tubes following their own protocols. For TCRbeta analysis, collaborator samples were shipped as frozen whole blood, as isolated PBMCs, or as DNA extracted from either sample type. Comments on this clone: Its cognate antigen has yet to be identified. The input lacks base qualities; no much larger clone sits a single base away.

From its cysteine to its phenylalanine, the CDR3 spans 12 amino acids. CDR3 DNA is the only sequence kept; it has 36 bases, read in frame from the first base. CDR1 and CDR2, looked up from the germline V gene, are SNHLY and FYNNEI. Trimming at the junction amounts to 7 bases on V and 4 bases on J, and the germline ends lie 5 bases apart. The chain is assembled from TRBV2 and TRBJ1-6, with no confidently assigned D gene. This sequence was found in a man between 60 and 70 years old with active COVID-19. The sequenced sample consisted of peripheral blood. The nucleotides are TGTGCCAGCACCAGTTATAATTCACCCCTCCACTTT. It translates to CASTSYNSPLHF.